These 27 T cell receptor beta chains originate from one sample sequenced in a study of blood T cells in healthy people across ages. A second PCR of 7 to 11 cycles used a sample-barcoded 5' primer and a J-beta primer mix. TCRdb re-analysed the 5' RACE reads in MiXCR, keeping a single row per CDR3 protein. Of fewer than 2 million distinct CDR3 sequences listed, roughly two fifths were seen once; the top ten hold 23%. Material for sequencing was blood. The receptor set was obtained from a human donor in good health.

The rearrangement joins TRBV20-1 to TRBJ1-1; D may be TRBD1 (6 bases). Germline V gene lookup returns CDR1 DFQATT and CDR2 SNEGSKA (reference sequence). Trimming removed 5 bases from V and 8 bases from J, with 21 bases in between. This CDR3 region has 14 residues. The CDR3 sequence is CSARGQGWQPEAFF. In DNA form, the CDR3 reads TGCAGTGCTCGGGGACAAGGGTGGCAGCCCGAAGCTTTCTTT.

The chain uses TRBV12-3 or TRBV12-4 and TRBJ2-1; 12 bases align to TRBD1. V gave up 6 bases and J gave up 8 bases; unmatched junction bases: 8. The CDR3 totals 15 residues. The chain's CDR3 is CASRGPGQGAYEQFF. For the CDR3, the DNA is TGTGCCAGCAGGGGACCGGGACAGGGGGCATATGAGCAGTTCTTC.

A word on this clonotype: At one end the junction does not follow the germline gene, possibly because of a read error. The rearrangement uses TRBV5-1 and TRBJ2-5, with TRBD2 matching over 11 bases. Germline CDR1 reads SGHRS; CDR2 reads YFSETQ. The CDR3 is made up of 15 amino acids. The CDR3 here is CAGSPTLAGGETQYF. The DNA of the CDR3 is TGCGCCGGCAGCCCTACTCTAGCGGGGGGTGAGACCCAGTACTTC.

This clonotype was seen a handful of times. The chain links TRBV12-3 or TRBV12-4 to TRBJ1-2; 7 nucleotides align to TRBD1. CDR3 length: 13 amino acids. V dropped 3 bases and J dropped 7; count of bases not matched to a gene: 5. In nucleotides, the CDR3 is TGTGCCAGCAGTTTCAGGGGGTCGGGTGGCTACACCTTC. Translation: CASSFRGSGGYTF.

This clonotype was picked up a small number of times. The CDR3 here is CASSLIATGEFTDTQYF. DNA for the CDR3: TGTGCCAGCAGCTTAATCGCAACGGGGGAGTTTACAGATACGCAGTATTTT. The chain links TRBV7-3 to TRBJ2-3, with D perhaps TRBD2 (6 bases). Germline CDR1 SGHTA, CDR2 FQGTGA. The CDR3 has 17 residues. Trimming removed 1 base at V and 3 bases at J, with 17 bases between.

The CDR3 protein is CASSVPGPGETQYF. CDR3 coding DNA: TGTGCCAGCAGTGTACCTGGGCCTGGAGAGACCCAGTACTTC. This chain uses TRBV28 with TRBJ2-5; unclear D gene. Germline assignment: CDR1 MDHEN and CDR2 SYDVKM. The length of the CDR3 is 14 residues. Trimming left V 5 bases short and J 4 bases short, with 14 bases between.

Worth noting for this clonotype: At one end, the junction sequence differs from germline, possibly due to a read error. This chain connects TRBV6-2 or TRBV6-3 to TRBJ1-6; no firm D call. From germline, CDR1 is MNHEY and CDR2 SVGEGT. The CDR3 consists of 12 residues. CDR3 in amino acids: CASNYPSPPLHF. The DNA for the CDR3 is TGTGCCAGCAATTACCCCAGTCCACCCCTCCACTTT.

This clonotype has ten or more counts. V is TRBV11-2 and J is TRBJ2-4, with D possibly being TRBD1 or TRBD2 (5 bases each). V lost 5 bases and J lost 15, with 20 bases in between. The CDR3 runs to 13 residues. Germline CDR1 reads SGHAT; CDR2 reads FQNNGV. The CDR3 protein is CASSTLGTANRYF. CDR3 nucleotides: TGTGCCAGCAGCACTCTCGGGACGGCCAATCGGTACTTC.

Ten or more counts support this clonotype. V gene TRBV12-3 or TRBV12-4 combines with J gene TRBJ1-2, with D possibly TRBD1 on 6 matching bases. V was pared by 3 bases and J by 3 bases, with 8 bases between. The CDR3 has 13 amino acids. The CDR3 nucleotides read TGTGCCAGCAGTTTGGGACACGACTATGGCTACACCTTC. This sequence encodes CASSLGHDYGYTF.

The chain couples TRBV6-6 to TRBJ1-3; TRBD1 might be the D (5 bases). Germline V CDR1 and CDR2: MNHNY, SVGAGI (reference sequence). Trimming removed 6 bases at V and 0 bases at J, with 18 bases between. CDR3 length: 17 amino acids. CDR3: CASSRRDLTLSGNTIYF. Here the CDR3 DNA reads TGTGCCAGCAGCCGACGGGACTTGACTCTCTCTGGAAACACCATATATTTT.

Ten or more counts support this clonotype. Here the CDR3 DNA reads TGCAGCGTTGGACAGGGAGACTATGGCTACACCTTC. Encoded protein: CSVGQGDYGYTF. The rearrangement uses TRBV29-1 and TRBJ1-2, with TRBD1 matching 7 bases. After removal of 4 bases from V and 3 bases from J, the junction contained 2 bases not matched to a gene. The germline V gene has CDR1 SQVTM and CDR2 ANQGSEA. This CDR3 is built from 12 residues.

The chain uses TRBV27 and TRBJ1-5; 7 bases fit TRBD1. Trimming removed 4 bases from V and 4 bases from J; junction bases left unmatched: 13. The CDR3 sequence is 17 residues long. The V gene's germline CDR1 is MNHEY and CDR2 SMNVEV (reference sequence). CDR3 nucleotide sequence: TGTGCCAGCAGTTCTTCCCCCACGACAGGGCGTAATCAGCCCCAGCATTTT. This gives the protein CASSSSPTTGRNQPQHF.

This chain uses TRBV5-1 with TRBJ1-1; 7 bases map to TRBD1. The length of the CDR3 is 15 residues. Germline CDR1 SGHRS, CDR2 YFSETQ. Trimming at V came to 3 bases and at J to 2 bases, leaving 7 bases not matched to a gene. The CDR3 DNA follows: TGCGCCAGCAGCTCGTCCCGGGACAGCAACACTGAAGCTTTCTTT. It encodes CASSSSRDSNTEAFF.

In its sample, this clonotype was seen a few times. The chain carries TRBV6-4 and TRBJ2-7, with TRBD1 matching 8 bases. From germline, CDR1 is MRHNA and CDR2 SNTAGT. V was pared by 8 bases and J by 3 bases, with 6 bases of the junction left unmatched. CDR3 length: 13 residues. The CDR3 region is CASPPDRDYEQYF. The CDR3 DNA reads as TGTGCCAGCCCTCCGGACAGGGACTACGAGCAGTACTTC.

This clonotype has just a few counts. The rearrangement links TRBV7-8 to TRBJ2-1, with 12 nucleotides matching TRBD2. The V and J ends lost 5 bases and 6 bases, in that order; junction bases with no gene match: 8. This CDR3 comprises 16 residues. Looked up from germline, CDR1 is SGHVS and CDR2 is FQNEAQ. DNA for the CDR3: TGTGCCAGCAGCCAACCGGGACTAGCGGGCTTCAATGAGCAGTTCTTC. Translated: CASSQPGLAGFNEQFF.

The chain combines TRBV15 with TRBJ1-1; weak D call: TRBD1 (6 bases). Between the trimmed V and J ends, which lost 5 bases and 3 bases, there was a span of 16 bases. Germline V gene sequence: CDR1 LNHNV, CDR2 YYDKDF (reference sequence). The CDR3 has 15 residues. The CDR3 region is CATSEGGSTYTEAFF. CDR3 in DNA: TGTGCCACCAGCGAGGGGGGCAGTACCTACACTGAAGCTTTCTTT.

This clonotype has a handful of counts. The chain uses TRBV2 and TRBJ1-5; a possible D gene is TRBD1 (6 bases). Deletions cut 6 bases from V and 5 bases from J, with 11 bases between. This CDR3 region has 13 residues. Germline CDR1 reads SNHLY; CDR2 reads FYNNEI. CDR3 DNA sequence: TGTGCCAGCAGGTTAGGGGGACATCAGCCCCAGCATTTT. As protein: CASRLGGHQPQHF.

Only one count was recorded for this clonotype. The chain has TRBV5-5 and TRBJ1-1; the D gene is possibly TRBD1 (6 bases). Trimming left V 4 bases short and J 7 bases short, with 11 bases between. The CDR3 is 12 residues long. Germline V gene data show CDR1 as SGHKS and CDR2 as YYEKEE (reference sequence). CDR3 protein: CASSGNRDEAFF. In DNA form, the CDR3 reads TGTGCCAGCAGCGGAAACAGGGATGAAGCTTTCTTT.

The table lists this clonotype with a count of one. One end of the junction does not line up with germline, which may come from a read error. The rearrangement joins TRBV5-5 to TRBJ2-4; no definite D call. The J call is doubtful: the DNA matches TRBJ2-7 better. Germline V CDR1 and CDR2: SGHKS, YYEKEE (reference sequence). The CDR3 consists of 14 residues. The CDR3 spells CASSLAAPSCEQYF. CDR3 coding DNA: TGTGCCAGCAGCTTGGCGGCACCTTCCTGCGAGCAGTACTTC.

The chain is built from TRBV29-1 and TRBJ1-2, with D hard to call. CDR1 SQVTM and CDR2 ANQGSEA come from the germline V gene. V lost 3 bases to trimming and J lost 5 bases, with 10 bases between them. CDR3 size: 12 residues. For the CDR3, the DNA is TGCAGCGTTGATGGAGCGGGGTATGGCTACACCTTC. Translating it yields CSVDGAGYGYTF.

The J gene is TRBJ2-4, the V gene TRBV6-2 or TRBV6-3, with 8 positions matching TRBD1. TRBJ2-7 matches the DNA end more closely, so the J call is doubtful. Germline V gives CDR1 MNHEY, CDR2 SVGEGT. This CDR3 is 13 amino acids long. The CDR3 DNA reads TGTGCCAGCAGTTACACAGGGGGGAGCGAGCAGTACTTC. It translates to CASSYTGGSEQYF.

The chain joins TRBV13 to TRBJ2-7; D possibly corresponds to TRBD2 (7 bases). V lost 0 bases to trimming and J lost 2 bases, with 11 bases between them. Germline-derived CDR1 and CDR2 are PRHDT and FYEKMQ (reference sequence). This CDR3 has 15 amino acids. The CDR3 bases are TGTGCCAGCAGCTTAGGGCGGGGGCCTGCCTACGAGCAGTACTTC. Its translation: CASSLGRGPAYEQYF.

This clonotype has just a few counts. This chain joins TRBV20-1 and TRBJ2-7; 8 bases are a match to TRBD1. Germline CDR1 reads DFQATT; CDR2 reads SNEGSKA (reference sequence). The length of the CDR3 is 15 residues. The J segment lost 1 base and the V segment lost 6 bases, leaving 11 bases of the junction unmatched. In DNA, the CDR3 is TGCAGTGCAACCAACCGGGACAGGCCTTCCTACGAGCAGTACTTC. This encodes CSATNRDRPSYEQYF.

The chain employs TRBV29-1 and TRBJ1-1; D remains unclear. CDR3 length: 15 amino acids. V lost 0 bases, J lost 0 bases, and 11 bases lay in between. Germline CDR1 and CDR2: SQVTM and ANQGSEA. CDR3 sequence (DNA): TGCAGCGTTGAAGATGTACGGAGGTTGAACACTGAAGCTTTCTTT. It yields the protein CSVEDVRRLNTEAFF.

The chain employs TRBV7-2 and TRBJ2-3; 9 nucleotides align to TRBD1. Trimming at V came to 2 bases and at J to 2 bases, leaving 2 bases not matched to a gene. Germline-derived CDR1 and CDR2 are SGHTA and FQGNSA. The CDR3 spans 15 residues. CDR3 residues: CASSLWDRATDTQYF. The CDR3 DNA sequence: TGTGCCAGCAGCTTATGGGACAGGGCCACAGATACGCAGTATTTT. Combining the CDR3 with reference TRBV7-2 and TRBJ2-3 gives the whole variable domain GAGVSQSPSNKVTEKGKDVELRCDPISGHTALYWYRQSLGQGLEFLIYFQGNSAPDKSGLPSDRFSAERTGGSVSTLTIQRTQQEDSAVYLCASSLWDRATDTQYFGPGTRLTVL.

The V and J genes are TRBV24-1 and TRBJ1-4; tentatively, D is TRBD1 (6 bases). V was trimmed by 9 bases and J by 5 bases, leaving 18 bases between them. The CDR3 spans 15 residues. The germline V gene has CDR1 KGHDR and CDR2 SFDVKD. The CDR3 spells CATQEGGGLNEKLFF. The CDR3 coding sequence is TGTGCCACCCAGGAGGGTGGGGGCCTCAATGAAAAACTGTTTTTT.

The chain links TRBV11-3 to TRBJ2-1, with 8 bases lining up with TRBD2. Germline CDR1 reads SGHNT; CDR2 reads YENEEA. The J segment lost 4 bases and the V segment lost 6 bases, leaving 14 bases of the junction unmatched. CDR3 size: 17 residues. CDR3 bases: TGTGCCAGCAGGAAGCGGGTCGGGACTAGTAAGTACAATGAGCAGTTCTTC. Translating it yields CASRKRVGTSKYNEQFF.